This T cell receptor beta chain emerged from a study of OX40 agonist ivuxolimab in advanced cancers. The wider study: Ivuxolimab doses were 0.01, 0.1, 0.3, 1.5, 3 or 10 mg/kg every 2 weeks.

Looked up from germline, CDR1 is GTSNPN and CDR2 is SVGIG (reference sequence). V shed 2 bases and J 1 base; nucleotides not matched to a gene: 6. CDR3 length: 16 residues. Profiling relied on immunoSEQ multiplex PCR, and the TCRdb table lists in-frame clones only, not all of them. The data show 75,000 to 100,000 clones, more than 80% seen once. Here the sequenced sample was CD4+ or CD8+ T cells sorted from blood, taken in a trial of the OX40 agonist ivuxolimab. The chain uses TRBV30 and TRBJ1-5; 9 bases match TRBD1. The sequence came from an adult with an advanced solid tumor such as melanoma, head and neck, liver or kidney cancer. Written as DNA, the CDR3 is TGTGCCTGGAGTTTCACACAGGGGGCCAGCAATCAGCCCCAGCATTTT. Its protein product is CAWSFTQGASNQPQHF.